This TCR beta chain was observed in a study of human T cells and chemical hapten exposure. Time point described: patch test 1, 2 weeks after DPC sensitization. Treatment in this sample: therapeutic diphenylcyclopropenone sensitization with weekly scalp DPC. TCRdb reprocessed the RACE reads with MiXCR, giving one entry per CDR3 protein. The repertoire has 84,000 or so distinct CDR3 sequences, 10% of them found once; the top ten carry 2% to 2.5%. This CDR3 has 19 residues. The J segment lost 6 bases and the V segment lost 2 bases, leaving 14 bases of the junction unmatched. Germline V gives CDR1 MNHEY, CDR2 SVGEGT.

The input for sequencing was whole blood, taken in connection with sensitization to the hapten diphenylcyclopropenone (DPC). The chain couples TRBV6-2 or TRBV6-3 to TRBJ2-1; 12 bases are a match to TRBD1. The receptor's source is a man in his forties or fifties with alopecia areata. Some clones in this sample may be carry-over from other donors' samples. The CDR3 sequence: CASSYPRLSGQGAGNEQFF. The CDR3 nucleotides are TGTGCCAGCAGTTACCCACGTCTGTCGGGACAGGGGGCTGGCAATGAGCAGTTCTTC.